The T cell receptor beta chain under discussion was sequenced for a study of cytomegalovirus exposure and HLA in healthy donors. As regards this clone: Its target is unknown.

The CDR3 has 13 residues. Trimming took 3 bases from V and 4 from J, leaving 7 bases between them. Germline V lookup: CDR1 LNHDA, CDR2 SQIVND (reference sequence). These donors, healthy bone marrow donors, were studied. Study-level results: Being indistinguishable, some V segments were excluded, TRBV6-2 and TRBV6-3 among them. Highly shared sequence variants in one cluster were likely a sequencing artifact. An ancestry cluster, one associated with Asian ancestry, reportedly showed fewer N-insertions than the roughly 700-donor mean in a later analysis.

The PCR made use of 60 Vbeta and 13 Jbeta primers. This table comes from immunoSEQ multiplex PCR, and its TCRdb copy is limited to in-frame clones, with some not included. Of approximately 170,000 clones in the sample, roughly 88% were seen once. Sequenced: PBMCs. The TCR was taken from a boy aged 2 to 10 in good health and CMV-seronegative. This sequence joins TRBV19 and TRBJ1-3; D is perhaps TRBD1 (5 bases). CDR3 sequence (DNA): TGTGCCAGTAGTATCGACAGAGGAAACACCATATATTTT. It codes for CASSIDRGNTIYF. The full variable domain, rest sourced from reference TRBV19 and TRBJ1-3, is DGGITQSPKYLFRKEGQNVTLSCEQNLNHDAMYWYRQDPGQGLRLIYYSQIVNDFQKGDIAEGYSVSREKKESFPLTVTSAQKNPTAFYLCASSIDRGNTIYFGEGSWLTVV.